This T cell receptor (beta chain) was captured in a study of type 1 regulatory T cells. Study context: T-allo10 is a Tr1-enriched, alloantigen-specific CD4 T cell product made in vitro.

The junction had 3 bases not matched to a gene; V was cut back by 4 bases and J by 4 bases. Germline loops: CDR1 SGHRS, CDR2 YFSETQ. The CDR3 runs to 14 residues. MiXCR was run by TCRdb on the reads, yielding one entry per CDR3 protein. This sample has approximately 90,000 distinct CDR3 sequences, with about 28% found just once. This TCR derives from a human donor in good health. The chain uses TRBV5-1 and TRBJ2-7; 12 positions agree with TRBD2. Input material: CD4+ T cells, either the whole sample or a sorted fraction (not recorded which). In nucleotides, the CDR3 is TGCGCCAGCAGCACGGGACTAGCGGGTTACGAGCAGTACTTC. The encoded protein is CASSTGLAGYEQYF.